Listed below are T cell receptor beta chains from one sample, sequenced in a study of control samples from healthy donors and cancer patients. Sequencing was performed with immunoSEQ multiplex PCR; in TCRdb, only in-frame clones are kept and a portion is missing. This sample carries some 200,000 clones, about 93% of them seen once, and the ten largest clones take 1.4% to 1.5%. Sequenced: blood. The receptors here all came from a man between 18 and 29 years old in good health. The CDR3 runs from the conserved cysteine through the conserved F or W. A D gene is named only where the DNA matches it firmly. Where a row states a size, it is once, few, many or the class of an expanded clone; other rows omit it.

DNA: TGTGCCTGGAGTGTAACGGGTGAAGCTTTCTTT; CDR3: CAWSVTGEAFF; size: NA; J: TRBJ1-1; D: NA; V: TRBV30
DNA: TGTGCCAGTAGTTTTCCGGTAACAGGGGGGGCTTATAGCAATCAGCCCCAGCATTTT; CDR3: CASSFPVTGGAYSNQPQHF; size: once; J: TRBJ1-5; D: TRBD1; V: TRBV19
DNA: TGTGCCAGCAGTGAAGGAGCAGGGCACTACGAGCAGTACTTC; CDR3: CASSEGAGHYEQYF; size: NA; J: TRBJ2-7; D: NA; V: TRBV6-1
DNA: TGTGCCCGGAGGGAAGCGGGGACAGTAGAGACCCAGTACTTC; CDR3: CARREAGTVETQYF; size: NA; J: TRBJ2-5; D: NA; V: TRBV30
DNA: TGTGCCAGATGGACCCCAGGGGACAGTCCTTGCTCTGGAAACACCATATATTTT; CDR3: CARWTPGDSPCSGNTIYF; size: NA; J: TRBJ1-3; D: TRBD1; V: TRBV6-4
DNA: TGTGCCAGCATCAAAGCGGGGGGCGGGTACGAGCAGTACTTC; CDR3: CASIKAGGGYEQYF; size: NA; J: TRBJ2-7; D: TRBD2; V: TRBV6-5
DNA: TGTGCCAGCAGGGCCGAGACAGGGTCGGGATCACCCCTCCACTTT; CDR3: CASRAETGSGSPLHF; size: NA; J: TRBJ1-6; D: TRBD1; V: TRBV6-5
DNA: TGTGCCAGCAGCCAAGATCTCATTTCAGGGAACTATGGCTACACCTTC; CDR3: CASSQDLISGNYGYTF; size: NA; J: TRBJ1-2; D: NA; V: TRBV3-1/TRBV3-2
DNA: TGTGCCAGCAGCTTAGCGGCAGGGGGGGGCACTGAAGCTTTCTTT; CDR3: CASSLAAGGGTEAFF; size: once; J: TRBJ1-1; D: TRBD1; V: TRBV7-9
DNA: TGTGCCACCAGTGATTCGACGGAACAGCCCCAGCATTTT; CDR3: CATSDSTEQPQHF; size: NA; J: TRBJ1-5; D: NA; V: TRBV24-1
DNA: TGTGCCAGCAGCTCCGGGACTAGTGGCGCCGGGGAGCTGTTTTTT; CDR3: CASSSGTSGAGELFF; size: NA; J: TRBJ2-2; D: TRBD2; V: TRBV7-2
DNA: TGTGCCAGCAGCAAAGCGACGGGCCCGATTCCATGGGGACAGGGGCTTTTT; CDR3: CASSKATGPIPWGQGLF; size: NA; J: TRBJ1-3; D: NA; V: TRBV21-1
DNA: TGTGCCTGGAGTGTAGGGGCAGGGGATTTTCGGGGGACAGATACGCAGTATTTT; CDR3: CAWSVGAGDFRGTDTQYF; size: NA; J: TRBJ2-3; D: NA; V: TRBV30
DNA: TGCGCCAGCAGCTTGGAAGGGGGCGATAATGGCTACACCTTC; CDR3: CASSLEGGDNGYTF; size: NA; J: TRBJ1-2; D: TRBD1; V: TRBV5-1
DNA: TGTGCCAGTAAGCAGGGATCTGGAAACACCATATATTTT; CDR3: CASKQGSGNTIYF; size: NA; J: TRBJ1-3; D: NA; V: TRBV19
DNA: TGTGCCAGCAGTTTATCCAGCTCTGGAAACACCATATATTTT; CDR3: CASSLSSSGNTIYF; size: NA; J: TRBJ1-3; D: NA; V: TRBV28
DNA: TGTGCCAGTAGTCTGGGACTACTCACAGATACGCAGTATTTT; CDR3: CASSLGLLTDTQYF; size: NA; J: TRBJ2-3; D: TRBD2; V: TRBV19
DNA: TGCGCCAGCAGCTGGGGGGACAGGGATGCTAATAGCAATCAGCCCCAGCATTTT; CDR3: CASSWGDRDANSNQPQHF; size: NA; J: TRBJ1-5; D: TRBD1; V: TRBV5-1
DNA: TGCAGTGCTTCAGGGCGCGGGCCCCAGCATTTT; CDR3: CSASGRGPQHF; size: NA; J: TRBJ1-5; D: NA; V: TRBV20-1
DNA: TGTGCCAGCAGACAAACTAATGAAAAACTGTTTTTT; CDR3: CASRQTNEKLFF; size: NA; J: TRBJ1-4; D: NA; V: TRBV25-1
DNA: TGTGCCAGCTCAACGGACGGCGACGGCACTGAAGCTTTCTTT; CDR3: CASSTDGDGTEAFF; size: NA; J: TRBJ1-1; D: NA; V: TRBV18
DNA: TGCGCCAGCAGTCCCGGGACACCCCAAGAGACCCAGTACTTC; CDR3: CASSPGTPQETQYF; size: NA; J: TRBJ2-5; D: NA; V: TRBV5-1
DNA: TGTGCCAGCAACCCAATCCGGGACAGGGCCACTGAAGCTTTCTTT; CDR3: CASNPIRDRATEAFF; size: once; J: TRBJ1-1; D: TRBD1; V: TRBV28
DNA: TGTGCCAGCAGCCAAAAGCGACCCGGGACCGATAGCACAGATACGCAGTATTTT; CDR3: CASSQKRPGTDSTDTQYF; size: NA; J: TRBJ2-3; D: NA; V: TRBV5-4
DNA: TGTGCAAGTCGCTCTGGGGGGGCTACCCTCCCCCCAGAGACCCAGTACTTC; CDR3: CASRSGGATLPPETQYF; size: NA; J: TRBJ2-5; D: NA; V: TRBV12-2
DNA: TGTGCCAGGCCGGGACAACAGAACACTGAAGCTTTCTTT; CDR3: CARPGQQNTEAFF; size: NA; J: TRBJ1-1; D: NA; V: TRBV19
DNA: TGTGCCATTCGCCCGACAGGGACCGGGGAAAAACTGTTTTTT; CDR3: CAIRPTGTGEKLFF; size: NA; J: TRBJ1-4; D: TRBD1; V: TRBV27
DNA: TGTGCCAGCAGCCAAGGTCCTAGTTACACCGGGGAGCTGTTTTTT; CDR3: CASSQGPSYTGELFF; size: NA; J: TRBJ2-2; D: NA; V: TRBV3-1/TRBV3-2
DNA: TGTGCCATCAGTGAGAGAGCGGGGGGGCCATCAGATGAGCAGTTCTTC; CDR3: CAISERAGGPSDEQFF; size: NA; J: TRBJ2-1; D: TRBD2; V: TRBV10-3
DNA: TGTGCCTGGAGTAGGCGGGGGGGCTTAACCCCCTACAATGAGCAGTTCTTC; CDR3: CAWSRRGGLTPYNEQFF; size: NA; J: TRBJ2-1; D: TRBD2; V: TRBV30
DNA: TGTGCCAGCAGCTCAAAGACAGGGGGCTACTATGGCTACACCTTC; CDR3: CASSSKTGGYYGYTF; size: NA; J: TRBJ1-2; D: TRBD1; V: TRBV5-4
DNA: TGTGCCAGCAGCTTTGTGGGATTGGACGGGGAGCTGTTTTTT; CDR3: CASSFVGLDGELFF; size: NA; J: TRBJ2-2; D: NA; V: TRBV7-9
DNA: TGTGCCAGCAGCGCCACGGGACTAGCGAACACAGATACGCAGTATTTT; CDR3: CASSATGLANTDTQYF; size: few; J: TRBJ2-3; D: TRBD2; V: TRBV9
DNA: TGTGCCAGCAGACGGGACAGGGACACTGAAGCTTTCTTT; CDR3: CASRRDRDTEAFF; size: NA; J: TRBJ1-1; D: TRBD1; V: TRBV6-5
DNA: TGCGCCAGCAGCCAAGATCGGCTGCTCTATGGCTACACCTTC; CDR3: CASSQDRLLYGYTF; size: NA; J: TRBJ1-2; D: NA; V: TRBV4-1
DNA: TGCGCCAGCTGTCCTGATATGAACACTGAAGCTTTCTTT; CDR3: CASCPDMNTEAFF; size: NA; J: TRBJ1-1; D: NA; V: TRBV5-1
DNA: TGTGCCACCAGTGATTCCCAGTCCCACGGCGGCTACACCTTC; CDR3: CATSDSQSHGGYTF; size: NA; J: TRBJ1-2; D: NA; V: TRBV24-1
DNA: TGTGCCAGCAGCCAAGACTCCCGGACAGGGTCGTTCCCTGCCCTCCACTTT; CDR3: CASSQDSRTGSFPALHF; size: once; J: TRBJ1-6; D: TRBD1; V: TRBV14
DNA: TGTGCCAGCAGCTCCGGGACAGGGGGATACAATGAGCAGTTCTTC; CDR3: CASSSGTGGYNEQFF; size: NA; J: TRBJ2-1; D: TRBD1; V: TRBV7-3
DNA: TGCGCCAGCAGCCAAGATGGCCGCATGGGCTATAATTCACCCCTCCACTTT; CDR3: CASSQDGRMGYNSPLHF; size: NA; J: TRBJ1-6; D: NA; V: TRBV4-1
DNA: TGTGCCAGCAGCAAGACAGGGGATAAGCCCCAGCATTTT; CDR3: CASSKTGDKPQHF; size: NA; J: TRBJ1-5; D: TRBD1; V: TRBV5-5
DNA: TGTGCCAGCAGCTTAGCTAGCGGGGGGGCGTATGCCGGGGAGCTGTTTTTT; CDR3: CASSLASGGAYAGELFF; size: NA; J: TRBJ2-2; D: TRBD2; V: TRBV7-3
DNA: TGTGCCAGCAGCCCCGGGACAGGGAAAGCTTTCTTT; CDR3: CASSPGTGKAFF; size: once; J: TRBJ1-1; D: TRBD1; V: TRBV7-9
DNA: TGTGCCATCAGTGAGTCGTCCTTGGGGTGGGCTGGAAACACTGAAGCTTTCTTT; CDR3: CAISESSLGWAGNTEAFF; size: NA; J: TRBJ1-1; D: NA; V: TRBV10-3
DNA: TGCGCCAGCAGTGAATGGGCGGGGGGGCAAGAGACCCAGTACTTC; CDR3: CASSEWAGGQETQYF; size: NA; J: TRBJ2-5; D: TRBD2; V: TRBV10-2
DNA: TGTGCCAGCAGTTCGGACACAGATACGCAGTATTTT; CDR3: CASSSDTDTQYF; size: NA; J: TRBJ2-3; D: NA; V: TRBV12-3/TRBV12-4
DNA: TGTGCCAGCAGCTTGAGGGGGAGGACTGAAGCTTTCTTT; CDR3: CASSLRGRTEAFF; size: NA; J: TRBJ1-1; D: NA; V: TRBV5-4
DNA: TGTGCCAGCAGCAAAAGGCAGACTCAGCCCCAGCATTTT; CDR3: CASSKRQTQPQHF; size: NA; J: TRBJ1-5; D: NA; V: TRBV21-1
DNA: TGCGCCAGCAGCTGGCCCCGCGGCGGGTCCCAAGAGACCCAGTACTTC; CDR3: CASSWPRGGSQETQYF; size: NA; J: TRBJ2-5; D: NA; V: TRBV5-1
DNA: TGTGCCATCAGAGGAAACCGGGACAACTACAATGAGCAGTTCTTC; CDR3: CAIRGNRDNYNEQFF; size: once; J: TRBJ2-1; D: NA; V: TRBV10-3
DNA: TGTGCCAGCAGTTACGGAGCGGGGGCGATGAACGAGCAGTACTTC; CDR3: CASSYGAGAMNEQYF; size: once; J: TRBJ2-7; D: TRBD2; V: TRBV6-5
DNA: TGTGCCAGTAGTGGGACAGGGGGGGCCCAGCCCCAGCATTTT; CDR3: CASSGTGGAQPQHF; size: NA; J: TRBJ1-5; D: TRBD1; V: TRBV19
DNA: TGTGCCAGCAGCCGGACAGCCACCTACGAGCAGTACTTC; CDR3: CASSRTATYEQYF; size: NA; J: TRBJ2-7; D: NA; V: TRBV12-3/TRBV12-4
DNA: TGTGCCAGCAGCGCCTTCGGGGGACCAGGCCGGGAGACCCAGTACTTC; CDR3: CASSAFGGPGRETQYF; size: NA; J: TRBJ2-5; D: NA; V: TRBV7-8
DNA: TGCGCCAGCAGCCAAGAGGGGCTGGGAAGCTCCTATAATTCACCCCTCCACTTT; CDR3: CASSQEGLGSSYNSPLHF; size: NA; J: TRBJ1-6; D: NA; V: TRBV4-1
DNA: TGCGCCAGCAGCTTGGGAGGACTAGAAGTCGGTACGCAGTATTTT; CDR3: CASSLGGLEVGTQYF; size: NA; J: TRBJ2-3; D: TRBD2; V: TRBV5-1
DNA: TGCGCCAGCAGCTTGTCCAGCAACCACTATAATTCACCCCTCCACTTT; CDR3: CASSLSSNHYNSPLHF; size: NA; J: TRBJ1-6; D: NA; V: TRBV5-1